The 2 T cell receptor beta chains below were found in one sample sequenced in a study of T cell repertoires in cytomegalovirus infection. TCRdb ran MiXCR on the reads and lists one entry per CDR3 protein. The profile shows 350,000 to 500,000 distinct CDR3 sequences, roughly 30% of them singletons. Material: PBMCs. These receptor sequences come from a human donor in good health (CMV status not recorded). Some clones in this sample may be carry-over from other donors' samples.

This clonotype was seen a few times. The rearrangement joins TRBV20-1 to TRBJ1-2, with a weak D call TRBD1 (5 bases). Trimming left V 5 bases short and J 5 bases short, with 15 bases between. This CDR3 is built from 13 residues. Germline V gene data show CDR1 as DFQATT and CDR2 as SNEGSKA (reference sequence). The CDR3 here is CSAAIMWGYGYTF. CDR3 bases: TGCAGTGCTGCCATCATGTGGGGGTATGGCTACACCTTC.

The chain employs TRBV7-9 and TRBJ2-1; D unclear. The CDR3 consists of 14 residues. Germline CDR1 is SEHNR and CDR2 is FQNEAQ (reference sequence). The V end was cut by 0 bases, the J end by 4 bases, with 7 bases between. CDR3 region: CASSLAVAYNEQFF. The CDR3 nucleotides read TGTGCCAGCAGCTTAGCAGTCGCGTACAATGAGCAGTTCTTC. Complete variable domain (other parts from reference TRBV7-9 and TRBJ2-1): DTGVSQNPRHKITKRGQNVTFRCDPISEHNRLYWYRQTLGQGPEFLTYFQNEAQLEKSRLLSDRFSAERPKGSFSTLEIQRTEQGDSAMYLCASSLAVAYNEQFFGPGTRLTVL.